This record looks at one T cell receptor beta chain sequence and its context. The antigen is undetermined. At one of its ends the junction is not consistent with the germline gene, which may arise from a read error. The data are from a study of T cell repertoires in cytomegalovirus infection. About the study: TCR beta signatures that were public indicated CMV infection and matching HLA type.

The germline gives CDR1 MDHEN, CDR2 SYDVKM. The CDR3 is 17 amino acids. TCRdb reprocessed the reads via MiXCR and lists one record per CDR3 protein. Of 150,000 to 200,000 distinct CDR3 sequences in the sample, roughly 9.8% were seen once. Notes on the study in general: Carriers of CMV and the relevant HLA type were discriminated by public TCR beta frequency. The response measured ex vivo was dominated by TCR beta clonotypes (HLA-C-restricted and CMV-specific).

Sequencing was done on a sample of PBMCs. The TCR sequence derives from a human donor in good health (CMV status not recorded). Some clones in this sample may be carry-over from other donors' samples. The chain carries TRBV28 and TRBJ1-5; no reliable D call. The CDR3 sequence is CVSSLWSGVGSNQPQHF. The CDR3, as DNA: TGTGTCAGCAGTTTGTGGTCCGGGGTGGGTAGCAATCAGCCCCAGCATTTT.